The 15 T cell receptor beta chains listed next were all sequenced from one sample in a study of radiotherapy plus CTLA-4 blockade in lung cancer. Measured with immunoSEQ multiplex PCR; TCRdb has only the in-frame clones, and not every one. The profile shows some 66,000 clones, under 85% of them singletons. The sequenced sample was peripheral blood, obtained from a patient treated with radiotherapy plus ipilimumab. These receptor sequences come from a human donor with non-small cell lung cancer who had a partial response to radiotherapy plus ipilimumab.

J is TRBJ2-7 and V is TRBV6-5, with 9 positions matching TRBD1. The CDR3 spans 15 residues. V shed 6 bases and J 0 bases; nucleotides not matched to a gene: 6. Germline V gene sequence: CDR1 MNHEY, CDR2 SVGAGI. The CDR3 reads CASRLDRGNSYEQYF. Here the CDR3 DNA reads TGTGCCAGCAGGTTAGACAGGGGGAACTCCTACGAGCAGTACTTC.

This rearrangement joins TRBV5-1 to TRBJ1-3; unclear D gene. Germline values: CDR1 SGHRS, CDR2 YFSETQ. V was trimmed by 0 bases and J by 1 base, leaving 8 bases between them. This CDR3 region has 15 residues. CDR3: CASSLELVSGNTIYF. As DNA, the CDR3 is TGCGCCAGCAGCTTGGAGCTGGTTTCTGGAAACACCATATATTTT.

The CDR3 DNA is TGTGCCAGCAGCGTAGCCCCCGGCGGCTACGAGCAGTACTTC. Translated, it gives CASSVAPGGYEQYF. The chain recombines TRBV9 with TRBJ2-7; D is unclear. Trimming stripped 0 bases from V and 3 bases from J, with 10 bases between. Germline V gives CDR1 SGDLS, CDR2 YYNGEE. CDR3 size: 14 residues.

This chain connects TRBV18 to TRBJ1-1; D possibly corresponds to TRBD1 (5 bases). This CDR3 has 13 amino acids. The germline V and J ends were trimmed by 2 bases and 5 bases, with 9 bases remaining between them. Germline V gene lookup returns CDR1 KGHSH and CDR2 LQKENI. The CDR3 sequence: CASSPRGRTEAFF. The CDR3 coding sequence is TGTGCCAGCTCACCAAGGGGAAGGACTGAAGCTTTCTTT.

This sequence joins TRBV5-1 and TRBJ2-7; D is possibly TRBD1 (6 bases). The germline gives CDR1 SGHRS, CDR2 YFSETQ. Trimming shortened V by 4 bases and J by 2 bases, and 22 bases separated the two germline ends. The CDR3 runs 17 residues. The CDR3 nucleotides are TGCGCCAGCAGCCCGCGGTCGGGTACAGGGTTAACCTACGAGCAGTACTTC. Amino acids: CASSPRSGTGLTYEQYF. The variable domain in full, completed from reference TRBV5-1 and TRBJ2-7, reads KAGVTQTPRYLIKTRGQQVTLSCSPISGHRSVSWYQQTPGQGLQFLFEYFSETQRNKGNFPGRFSGRQFSNSRSEMNVSTLELGDSALYLCASSPRSGTGLTYEQYFGPGTRLTVT.

The chain employs TRBV10-3 and TRBJ2-2, with 8 bases that match TRBD1. The germline CDR1 and CDR2 sequences are ENHRY and SYGVKD. Trimming cost V 6 bases and J 1 base; bases outside gene matches: 7. The CDR3 extends over 16 amino acids. This CDR3 is CAISATGTGNTGELFF. The CDR3 DNA follows: TGTGCCATCAGCGCCACCGGGACAGGGAACACCGGGGAGCTGTTTTTT.

The V gene is TRBV7-8, the J gene TRBJ1-5; TRBD1 matches 7 bases. J was trimmed by 5 bases and V by 1 base; bases with no gene match: 14. Germline loops: CDR1 SGHVS, CDR2 FQNEAQ. The CDR3 sequence is 18 residues long. The DNA of the CDR3 is TGTGCCAGCAGCTTAGGCCCCCCGACAGGGTCCCCCCATCAGCCCCAGCATTTT. It encodes CASSLGPPTGSPHQPQHF.

The V call is TRBV7-2, the J call TRBJ1-4; D is possibly TRBD1 (5 bases). The CDR3 consists of 16 residues. The ends were cut back, 3 bases at V and 2 bases at J, with 13 bases in the middle. Germline lookup yields CDR1 SGHTA and CDR2 FQGNSA. The CDR3 spells CASSLGGAFTNEKLFF. The CDR3 DNA follows: TGTGCCAGCAGCTTGGGAGGGGCGTTTACTAATGAAAAACTGTTTTTT.

The V gene is TRBV6-1, the J gene TRBJ1-4; a possible D gene is TRBD1 (6 bases). The V gene lost 11 bases and the J gene lost 7 bases, with 17 bases spanning the gap. Looked up from germline, CDR1 is MNHNS and CDR2 is SASEGT. The length of the CDR3 is 13 residues. The CDR3 protein is CAGRSGAIEKLFF. The CDR3 DNA follows: TGTGCCGGACGGTCAGGGGCGATTGAAAAACTGTTTTTT.

The chain uses TRBV21-1 and TRBJ2-7; the tabulated D call, TRBD2, remains unverified against the DNA. TRBV21-1 is termed a pseudogene. CDR3 size: 16 residues. The CDR3 region is CASSNHLAHVLDEQYF. CDR3 nucleotides: TGTGCCAGCAGTAATCACTTAGCTCACGTGTTAGACGAGCAGTACTTC.

The chain has TRBV5-6 and TRBJ2-3, with TRBD1 identical over 10 bases. V trimming: 3 bases; J trimming: 6 bases; junction bases outside the gene matches: 7. CDR3 length: 15 residues. Germline-derived CDR1 and CDR2 are SGHDT and YYEEEE. This chain's CDR3 is CASSSDGTGADTQYF. CDR3 DNA: TGTGCCAGCAGCTCCGATGGGACAGGGGCCGATACGCAGTATTTT.

This chain joins TRBV5-1 and TRBJ1-1; D gene ambiguous. V lost 0 bases, J lost 0 bases, and 6 bases lay in between. The germline CDR1 and CDR2 sequences are SGHRS and YFSETQ. The CDR3 loop spans 14 amino acids. Here the CDR3 DNA reads TGCGCCAGCAGCTTGGGAGATTTGAACACTGAAGCTTTCTTT. This translates into CASSLGDLNTEAFF.

This chain's CDR3 is CAWSVGTSGAYF. The DNA for the CDR3 is TGTGCCTGGAGTGTAGGGACTAGCGGTGCTTATTTT. The V gene is TRBV30, the J gene TRBJ2-3; 11 bases are a match to TRBD2. J lost 15 bases, V lost 0 bases, and 5 bases had no gene match. This CDR3 is 12 amino acids long. Germline V gene lookup returns CDR1 GTSNPN and CDR2 SVGIG (reference sequence).

This clone was observed a single time. This chain joins TRBV5-4 and TRBJ2-5; TRBD2 matches 9 bases. Germline CDR1 reads SGHNT; CDR2 reads YYREEE (reference sequence). Trimming removed 0 bases from V and 3 bases from J; junction bases left unmatched: 3. The CDR3 consists of 15 residues. This CDR3 is CASSLETSGEETQYF. CDR3 in DNA: TGTGCCAGCAGCTTGGAGACTAGCGGCGAAGAGACCCAGTACTTC. Looking up the rest from reference TRBV5-4 and TRBJ2-5 gives the full variable domain: ETGVTQSPTHLIKTRGQQVTLRCSSQSGHNTVSWYQQALGQGPQFIFQYYREEENGRGNFPPRFSGLQFPNYSSELNVNALELDDSALYLCASSLETSGEETQYFGPGTRLLVL.

The chain links TRBV5-1 to TRBJ1-5; D gene unclear. The CDR3 has 15 amino acids. V was pared by 0 bases and J by 1 base, with 8 bases between. Germline V lookup: CDR1 SGHRS, CDR2 YFSETQ. This CDR3 is CASSLDPQSNQPQHF. The CDR3 coding sequence is TGCGCCAGCAGCTTGGATCCACAGAGCAATCAGCCCCAGCATTTT.